Presented here are 18 T cell receptor beta chains from one specimen sequenced in a study of CD8+CD57+ T cells in acquired aplastic anemia (dated by TCRdb to 2017 to 2018). Sequenced using an Illumina HiSeq 2000. Profiling of TCR beta VDJ combinations and CDR3 sequences used genomic DNA as the template. TCRdb reanalyzed the raw reads on its own, using fastp at Q25 for trimming and MiXCR for clone calling, and kept in-frame beta chains. Every entry covers one CDR3 protein and lists the most common genes and DNA from its rows. The sample table holds roughly 290,000 distinct CDR3 sequences, of which 56% were seen once. In total, the top ten clones hold roughly 1.2% of the sample. Flow cytometry had shown CD8+CD57+ cell expansion in the patients selected for sequencing. The sequenced sample was sorted CD4+, CD8+, or CD8+CD57+ T cells (not recorded which) from PBMCs. Every receptor here comes from a human donor with aplastic anemia.

This clonotype was picked up many times. CDR3 residues: CASRDQGVRGEQYF. DNA for the CDR3: TGTGCCAGCAGGGACCAGGGAGTACGTGGCGAGCAGTACTTC. This sequence joins TRBV6-5 and TRBJ2-7, with D perhaps matching TRBD1 or TRBD2 (5 bases each). From germline, CDR1 is MNHEY and CDR2 SVGAGI. This CDR3 has 14 amino acids. The V end was cut by 6 bases, the J end by 6 bases, with 18 bases between.

This clonotype has a single count. The V gene is TRBV5-5, the J gene TRBJ2-2, with 9 bases identical to TRBD1. Germline loops: CDR1 SGHKS, CDR2 YYEKEE (reference sequence). There are 16 residues in the CDR3. V shed 3 bases and J 1 base; nucleotides not matched to a gene: 4. The CDR3 sequence is CASSSRGQGNTGELFF. The CDR3 nucleotides read TGTGCCAGCAGCTCGAGGGGACAGGGGAACACCGGGGAGCTGTTTTTT.

This clonotype was picked up many times. The gene calls are TRBV19 and TRBJ1-1; 7 positions match TRBD1. Germline CDR1 and CDR2: LNHDA and SQIVND (reference sequence). The CDR3 is 15 residues long. The trim removed 5 bases at V and 4 bases at J, leaving 10 bases unmatched. The CDR3 region is CASSSLDRRGTEAFF. The CDR3, as DNA: TGTGCCAGTAGTTCGCTGGACAGGAGGGGCACTGAAGCTTTCTTT.

The J gene is TRBJ2-1, the V gene TRBV20-1, with D perhaps TRBD1 or TRBD2 (5 bases each). The CDR3 is 15 amino acids. CDR1 is DFQATT, CDR2 SNEGSKA, per germline (reference sequence). V lost 0 bases and J lost 6, with 15 bases in between. The CDR3 nucleotides read TGCAGTGCTAGAGAATGGGCAGGGAGTAGCAATGAGCAGTTCTTC. The encoded protein is CSAREWAGSSNEQFF.

This clonotype has at least ten counts. The chain couples TRBV2 to TRBJ1-2; no clear D. Germline V CDR1 and CDR2: SNHLY, FYNNEI. The CDR3 consists of 12 residues. Trimming removed 8 bases from V and 2 bases from J, with 9 bases in between. This CDR3 reads CASGKANYGYTF. The DNA for the CDR3 is TGTGCCAGCGGTAAAGCCAACTATGGCTACACCTTC.

As for this clonotype: One junction end disagrees with the germline gene, perhaps due to a read error. The chain links TRBV9 to TRBJ2-2; TRBD2 matches 13 bases. CDR1 is SGDLS, CDR2 YYNGEE, per germline. The CDR3 covers 13 residues. CDR3: CASSPRTSGGLFF. The CDR3, as DNA: TGTGCCAGCAGCCCCCGGACTAGCGGGGGGCTGTTTTTT.

This clonotype was detected many times. The chain links TRBV2 to TRBJ2-7; D unresolved. This CDR3 contains 11 residues. Germline V gene sequence: CDR1 SNHLY, CDR2 FYNNEI. Between the trimmed V and J ends, which lost 3 bases and 6 bases, there was a span of 6 bases. CDR3 sequence reads: CASSDWVEQYF. The CDR3 DNA reads TGTGCCAGCAGTGATTGGGTCGAGCAGTACTTC.

The rearrangement uses TRBV7-2 and TRBJ2-4; 7 nucleotides align to TRBD1. Germline CDR1 reads SGHTA; CDR2 reads FQGNSA. The CDR3 is 18 residues long. With 1 base clipped from V and 1 base from J, the junction kept 10 bases outside the gene matches. For the CDR3, the DNA is TGTGCCAGCAGCTTAGACAGGGGTCCCCCCGGGGCCAAAAACATTCAGTACTTC. It specifies CASSLDRGPPGAKNIQYF. Variable domain in full (rest from reference TRBV7-2 and TRBJ2-4): GAGVSQSPSNKVTEKGKDVELRCDPISGHTALYWYRQSLGQGLEFLIYFQGNSAPDKSGLPSDRFSAERTGGSVSTLTIQRTQQEDSAVYLCASSLDRGPPGAKNIQYFGAGTRLSVL.

V and J are TRBV24-1 and TRBJ2-1; weak D call: TRBD2 (5 bases). The CDR3 runs to 13 residues. Germline V gene lookup returns CDR1 KGHDR and CDR2 SFDVKD. V was cut by 4 bases and J by 10 bases, with 13 bases left in between. The CDR3 protein is CATSEFEGVEQFF. CDR3 DNA sequence: TGTGCCACCAGTGAGTTTGAGGGAGTCGAGCAGTTCTTC.

As regards this clonotype: One end of the junction fails to match germline, which may point to a read error. The J gene is TRBJ1-6, the V gene TRBV9, with no clear D. The CDR3 totals 14 residues. The germline V gene encodes CDR1 SGDLS and CDR2 YYNGEE. The CDR3 DNA sequence: TGTGCCAGCAGCGAGACGGCTGCGGATTCACCCCTCCGCTTT. It yields the protein CASSETAADSPLRF.

There are a few counts of this clonotype. The chain joins TRBV7-2 to TRBJ2-7; D is unclear. V was shortened by 4 bases and J by 3 bases, with 13 bases between the two germline ends. The CDR3 is 14 amino acids. Germline values: CDR1 SGHTA, CDR2 FQGNSA. CDR3 nucleotide sequence: TGTGCCAGCAGCTCATTCAAGGACGGCTACGAGCAGTACTTC. This translates into CASSSFKDGYEQYF.

The rearrangement joins TRBV2 to TRBJ2-3, with D possibly being TRBD2 (6 bases). Germline lookup yields CDR1 SNHLY and CDR2 FYNNEI. V was clipped by 8 bases and J by 2 bases, with 8 bases between them. The CDR3 is 12 residues long. DNA of the CDR3: TGTGCCAGCGGGACTTTCACAGATACGCAGTATTTT. Amino acid sequence: CASGTFTDTQYF.

This clonotype was detected many times. The rearrangement uses TRBV2 and TRBJ2-3, with D perhaps matching TRBD2 (6 bases). This CDR3 is 14 amino acids long. The V gene lost 3 bases and the J gene lost 3 bases, with 10 bases spanning the gap. The germline V gene has CDR1 SNHLY and CDR2 FYNNEI. CDR3 residues: CASSDRLATDTQYF. The CDR3 region has the DNA TGTGCCAGCAGTGATCGGCTAGCGACAGATACGCAGTATTTT.

The chain joins TRBV2 to TRBJ1-1; 9 bases are shared with TRBD1. Germline trimming cut 6 bases from V and 11 bases from J; bases unmatched to any gene: 10. Germline V gene data show CDR1 as SNHLY and CDR2 as FYNNEI. This CDR3 is built from 13 residues. CDR3 sequence: CASRGTGRTVAFF. The CDR3 nucleotides are TGTGCCAGCAGGGGGACAGGGCGGACTGTCGCTTTCTTT.

The chain combines TRBV15 with TRBJ2-2, with TRBD1 identical over 7 bases. CDR1 and CDR2 (germline): LNHNV, YYDKDF (reference sequence). The CDR3 is made up of 16 amino acids. After removal of 5 bases from V and 5 bases from J, the junction contained 11 bases not matched to a gene. CDR3 amino acids: CATSGQGTVGTGELFF. Here the CDR3 DNA reads TGTGCCACCAGCGGCCAGGGGACAGTCGGTACCGGGGAGCTGTTTTTT.

This chain connects TRBV9 to TRBJ2-5; D ambiguous. CDR1 and CDR2 (germline): SGDLS, YYNGEE. The CDR3 sequence is 16 residues long. V gave up 0 bases and J gave up 0 bases, with 12 bases separating them. DNA for the CDR3: TGTGCCAGCAGCGTAGAAGGCCAAGCGTACCAAGAGACCCAGTACTTC. Its protein is CASSVEGQAYQETQYF.

The rearrangement uses TRBV7-6 and TRBJ2-6, with D perhaps given as TRBD1 or TRBD2 (6 bases each). The CDR3 sequence is 15 residues long. V was pared by 4 bases and J by 7 bases, with 14 bases between. Germline-derived CDR1 and CDR2 are SGHVS and FNYEAQ. The CDR3 region is CASSSSWGAANVLTF. For the CDR3, the DNA is TGTGCCAGCAGCTCCTCTTGGGGGGCCGCCAACGTCCTGACTTTC.

The chain is built from TRBV10-3 and TRBJ1-3; D is possibly TRBD1 (6 bases). CDR3 length equals 14 residues. V was pared by 6 bases and J by 4 bases, with 13 bases between. Germline CDR1 ENHRY, CDR2 SYGVKD. The CDR3 loop is CAISEGVRGNTIYF. The CDR3 DNA reads TGTGCCATCAGCGAGGGGGTTCGAGGAAACACCATATATTTT.